The 17 T cell receptor beta chains below come from one sample, sequenced in a study of blood T cell repertoires in COVID-19. Using immunoSEQ multiplex PCR, the repertoire was profiled, and TCRdb retains in-frame clones only, with some absent. The sample consists of 200,000 to 300,000 clones, approximately 80% of them appearing once. Sequenced: peripheral blood. The receptors were gathered from a man aged 35-49 years who had recovered from COVID-19.

V and J are TRBV23-1 and TRBJ2-7; TRBD1 aligns across 7 bases. TRBV23-1 is recorded as an ORF, its role being uncertain. This CDR3 region has 14 residues. V was clipped by 4 bases and J by 6 bases; unmatched bases: 9. The CDR3 nucleotides are TGCGCCAGCAGTCCCCGGACAGGATGCGGCGAGCAGTACTTC. Protein: CASSPRTGCGEQYF.

CDR3 sequence reads: CATGQGNLWSNQPQHF. Here the CDR3 DNA reads TGTGCCACCGGACAGGGGAATTTGTGGAGCAATCAGCCCCAGCATTTT. This sequence joins TRBV10-3 and TRBJ1-5; 9 positions match TRBD1. After removal of 10 bases from V and 1 base from J, the junction contained 11 bases not matched to a gene. The germline V gene has CDR1 ENHRY and CDR2 SYGVKD. The CDR3 consists of 16 residues.

The chain links TRBV30 to TRBJ2-7; tentatively, D is TRBD2 (6 bases). Germline V gives CDR1 GTSNPN, CDR2 SVGIG (reference sequence). V gave up 2 bases and J gave up 5 bases, with 10 bases separating them. The CDR3 length is 12 residues. CDR3 protein: CAWSRRVHEQYF. Written as DNA, the CDR3 is TGTGCCTGGAGTCGGAGGGTCCACGAGCAGTACTTC. The full variable domain, rest sourced from reference TRBV30 and TRBJ2-7, is SQTIHQWPATLVQPVGSPLSLECTVEGTSNPNLYWYRQAAGRGLQLLFYSVGIGQISSEVPQNLSASRPQDRQFILSSKKLLLSDSGFYLCAWSRRVHEQYFGPGTRLTVT.

The CDR3 DNA reads TGTGCCAGCAGCTCCCGGGACATTAGCTCTGGAAACACCATATATTTT. As protein: CASSSRDISSGNTIYF. The chain employs TRBV5-4 and TRBJ1-3, with D possibly TRBD1 on 6 matching bases. Germline lookup yields CDR1 SGHNT and CDR2 YYREEE (reference sequence). The V gene lost 3 bases and the J gene lost 0 bases, with 13 bases spanning the gap. CDR3 length: 16 amino acids.

The V call is TRBV18, the J call TRBJ2-7; possibly TRBD2 for D (6 bases). Between the trimmed V and J ends, which lost 4 bases and 7 bases, there was a span of 20 bases. The CDR3 has 15 residues. Germline CDR1 KGHSH, CDR2 LQKENI. CDR3 sequence: CASSLQPSDPQEQYF. CDR3 nucleotide sequence: TGTGCCAGCTCACTCCAACCTAGCGACCCCCAGGAGCAGTACTTC.

The J gene is TRBJ2-7, the V gene TRBV27, with D perhaps TRBD2 (6 bases). The germline gives CDR1 MNHEY, CDR2 SMNVEV (reference sequence). With 2 bases removed from V and 7 bases from J, the gap between germline ends came to 12 bases. There are 13 residues in the CDR3. CDR3 sequence reads: CASSLMAGSEQYF. CDR3 coding DNA: TGTGCCAGCAGTTTAATGGCGGGGAGTGAGCAGTACTTC.

The V gene is TRBV30, the J gene TRBJ2-6; tentative D call: TRBD2 (5 bases). The CDR3 runs 13 residues. Germline lookup yields CDR1 GTSNPN and CDR2 SVGIG (reference sequence). V was shortened by 3 bases and J by 7 bases, with 10 bases between the two germline ends. The CDR3 DNA is TGTGCCTGGAGGCCAACTAGAGCCAACGTCCTGACTTTC. This gives the protein CAWRPTRANVLTF.

This sequence joins TRBV5-6 and TRBJ2-7, with D tentatively TRBD2 (6 bases). CDR1 SGHDT and CDR2 YYEEEE come from the germline V gene. The CDR3 spans 12 residues. V shed 5 bases and J shed 12 bases, with 18 bases lying between them. The CDR3 region has the DNA TGTGCCAGCAGAGGAAACACGGAGGGTTGGTACTTC. It encodes CASRGNTEGWYF. Looking up the rest from reference TRBV5-6 and TRBJ2-7 gives the full variable domain: DAGVTQSPTHLIKTRGQQVTLRCSPKSGHDTVSWYQQALGQGPQFIFQYYEEEERQRGNFPDRFSGHQFPNYSSELNVNALLLGDSALYLCASRGNTEGWYFGPGTRLTVT.

The chain recombines TRBV19 with TRBJ2-7, with 10 bases lining up with TRBD1. V was clipped by 4 bases and J by 6 bases; unmatched bases: 6. The CDR3 contains 14 residues. CDR1 is LNHDA, CDR2 SQIVND, per germline (reference sequence). This CDR3 reads CASSSRDRGPEQYF. DNA of the CDR3: TGTGCCAGTAGTAGCCGGGACAGGGGTCCCGAGCAGTACTTC.

The table lists this clone with a count of one. The chain has TRBV4-3 and TRBJ2-3; D possibly corresponds to TRBD1 (5 bases). Germline values: CDR1 LGHNA, CDR2 YSLEER. Between the trimmed V and J ends, which lost 2 bases and 2 bases, there was a span of 14 bases. There are 16 residues in the CDR3. The CDR3 DNA reads as TGCGCCAGCAGCCAAAATATAGGTGGGGCCACAGATACGCAGTATTTT. Its translation is CASSQNIGGATDTQYF.

This rearrangement joins TRBV7-2 to TRBJ2-7; TRBD2 aligns across 8 bases. The V segment lost 9 bases and the J segment 1 base; nucleotides outside the gene matches: 11. The CDR3 runs to 15 residues. CDR1 is SGHTA, CDR2 FQGNSA, per germline. CDR3 DNA sequence: TGTGCCAGTGGGGGGAGCGGGAGTCGGTCCTACGAGCAGTACTTC. Protein sequence: CASGGSGSRSYEQYF.

V is TRBV5-1 and J is TRBJ1-6; TRBD1 aligns across 9 bases. The CDR3 covers 15 residues. V gave up 0 bases and J gave up 7 bases; unmatched junction bases: 2. Germline CDR1 and CDR2: SGHRS and YFSETQ. The CDR3 coding sequence is TGCGCCAGCAGCTTGGATGGACAGGGGAATTCACCCCTCCACTTT. Translated: CASSLDGQGNSPLHF.

The CDR3 DNA follows: TGTGCCAGCAGTTACTCGAGCGGTGGAAATCAGCCCCAGCATTTT. It specifies CASSYSSGGNQPQHF. The chain links TRBV6-6 to TRBJ1-5; D gene unclear. Germline assignment: CDR1 MNHNY and CDR2 SVGAGI (reference sequence). There are 15 residues in the CDR3. V lost 0 bases to trimming and J lost 4 bases, with 10 bases between them.

J is TRBJ2-7 and V is TRBV2, with TRBD1 matching 7 bases. Germline V CDR1 and CDR2: SNHLY, FYNNEI. The V segment lost 8 bases and the J segment 3 bases; nucleotides outside the gene matches: 10. CDR3 length: 14 residues. CDR3 sequence: CASRGGTLYYEQYF. The CDR3 DNA reads TGTGCCAGCCGAGGGGGCACCCTCTACTACGAGCAGTACTTC.

The chain has TRBV6-2 or TRBV6-3 and TRBJ1-1; unclear D gene. The V gene lost 2 bases and the J gene lost 4 bases, with 8 bases spanning the gap. The CDR3 length is 13 residues. Per germline, CDR1 MNHEY and CDR2 SVGEGT. CDR3 amino acids: CASSYRGGTEAFF. The CDR3 nucleotides read TGTGCCAGCAGTTACCGGGGAGGCACTGAAGCTTTCTTT.

The chain combines TRBV9 with TRBJ1-2; 12 bases match TRBD1. After removal of 5 bases from V and 4 bases from J, the junction contained 9 bases not matched to a gene. The CDR3 runs to 16 residues. Germline assignment: CDR1 SGDLS and CDR2 YYNGEE. In nucleotides, the CDR3 is TGTGCCAGCAGGGCCGGGACAGGGGGCCACTCCTATGGCTACACCTTC. It yields the protein CASRAGTGGHSYGYTF.

The chain employs TRBV7-9 and TRBJ2-3, with D perhaps matching TRBD2 (6 bases). This CDR3 has 15 residues. Germline CDR1 is SEHNR and CDR2 is FQNEAQ (reference sequence). V shed 3 bases and J shed 4 bases, with 14 bases lying between them. The CDR3 is CASSFPGSGADTQYF. The CDR3 nucleotides read TGTGCCAGCAGCTTCCCCGGGAGTGGCGCAGATACGCAGTATTTT.